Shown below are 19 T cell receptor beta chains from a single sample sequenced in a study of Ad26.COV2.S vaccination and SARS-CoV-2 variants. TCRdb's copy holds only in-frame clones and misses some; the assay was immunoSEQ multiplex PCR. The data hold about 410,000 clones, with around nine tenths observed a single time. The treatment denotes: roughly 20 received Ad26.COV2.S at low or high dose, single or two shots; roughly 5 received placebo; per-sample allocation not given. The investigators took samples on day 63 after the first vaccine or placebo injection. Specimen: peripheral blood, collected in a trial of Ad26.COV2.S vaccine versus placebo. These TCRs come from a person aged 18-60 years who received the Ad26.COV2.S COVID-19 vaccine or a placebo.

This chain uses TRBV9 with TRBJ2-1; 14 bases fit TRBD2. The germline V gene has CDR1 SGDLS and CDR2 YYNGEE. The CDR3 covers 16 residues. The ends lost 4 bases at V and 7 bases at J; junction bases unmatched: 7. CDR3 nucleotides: TGTGCCAGCAGCAAGACTAGCGGGGGGGCCGGAAATGAGCAGTTCTTC. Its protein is CASSKTSGGAGNEQFF.

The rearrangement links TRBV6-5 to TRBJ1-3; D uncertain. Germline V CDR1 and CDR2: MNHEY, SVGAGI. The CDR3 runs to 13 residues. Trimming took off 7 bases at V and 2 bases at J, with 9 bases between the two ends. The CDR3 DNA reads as TGTGCCAGCACCCGAACGGCTGGAAACACCATATATTTT. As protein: CASTRTAGNTIYF.

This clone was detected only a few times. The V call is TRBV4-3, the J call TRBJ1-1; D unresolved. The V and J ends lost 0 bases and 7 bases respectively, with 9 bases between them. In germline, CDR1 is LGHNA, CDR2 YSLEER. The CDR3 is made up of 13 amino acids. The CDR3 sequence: CASSQDRSGEAFF. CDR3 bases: TGCGCCAGCAGCCAAGATCGGAGTGGTGAAGCTTTCTTT.

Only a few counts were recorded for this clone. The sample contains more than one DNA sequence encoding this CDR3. The DNA of the CDR3 is TGCGCCAGCAGCCAACTAGGGGTTGGCTACACCTTC. It is translated as CASSQLGVGYTF. The chain is built from TRBV4-1 and TRBJ1-2; TRBD1 is a possible D gene (5 bases). V was shortened by 2 bases and J by 7 bases, with 8 bases between the two germline ends. CDR1 MGHRA and CDR2 YSYEKL come from the germline V gene. The CDR3 loop spans 12 amino acids.

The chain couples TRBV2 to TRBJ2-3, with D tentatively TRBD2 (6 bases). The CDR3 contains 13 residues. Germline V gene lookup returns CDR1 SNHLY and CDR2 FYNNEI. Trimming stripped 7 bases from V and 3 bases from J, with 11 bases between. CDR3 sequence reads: CASNLGGTDTQYF. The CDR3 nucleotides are TGTGCCAGCAATCTGGGAGGAACAGATACGCAGTATTTT.

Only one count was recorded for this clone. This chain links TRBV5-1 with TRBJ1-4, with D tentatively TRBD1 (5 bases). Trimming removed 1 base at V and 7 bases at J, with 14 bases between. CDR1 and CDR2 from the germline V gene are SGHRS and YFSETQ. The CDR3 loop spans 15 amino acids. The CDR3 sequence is CASSLHFQGREKLFF. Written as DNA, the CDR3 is TGCGCCAGCAGCTTGCATTTCCAGGGTCGTGAAAAACTGTTTTTT.

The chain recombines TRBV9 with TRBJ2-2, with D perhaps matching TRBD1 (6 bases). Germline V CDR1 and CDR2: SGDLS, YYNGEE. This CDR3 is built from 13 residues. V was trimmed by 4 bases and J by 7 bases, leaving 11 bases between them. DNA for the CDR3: TGTGCCAGCAGCACCAGGGGAAACGGGGAGCTGTTTTTT. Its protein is CASSTRGNGELFF.

In nucleotides, the CDR3 is TGTGCCAGCAACTGGAGGGATGGCGAAAAACTGTTTTTT. Residues: CASNWRDGEKLFF. This sequence joins TRBV6-5 and TRBJ1-4, with unresolved D. Between the trimmed V and J ends, which lost 7 bases and 8 bases, there was a span of 14 bases. Germline V CDR1 and CDR2: MNHEY, SVGAGI. The CDR3 sequence is 13 residues long.

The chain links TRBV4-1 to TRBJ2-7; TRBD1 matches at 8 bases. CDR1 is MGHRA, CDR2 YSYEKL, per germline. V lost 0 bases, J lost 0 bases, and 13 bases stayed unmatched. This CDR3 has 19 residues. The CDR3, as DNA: TGCGCCAGCAGCCAAGATCCCTCCCGACAGGGGACCAGCTCCTACGAGCAGTACTTC. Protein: CASSQDPSRQGTSSYEQYF.

CDR3 in amino acids: CAWADPSSYNSPLHF. The DNA of the CDR3 is TGTGCCTGGGCTGACCCGAGCTCCTATAATTCACCCCTCCACTTT. This rearrangement joins TRBV30 to TRBJ1-6; no firm D call. Germline CDR1 GTSNPN, CDR2 SVGIG (reference sequence). V was shortened by 5 bases and J by 0 bases, with 11 bases between the two germline ends. This CDR3 has 15 residues.

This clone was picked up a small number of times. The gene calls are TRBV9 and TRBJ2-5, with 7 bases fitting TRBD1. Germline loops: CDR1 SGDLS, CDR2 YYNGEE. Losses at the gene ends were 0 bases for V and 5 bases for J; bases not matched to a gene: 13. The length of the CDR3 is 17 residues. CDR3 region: CASSVGGRLTGTETQYF. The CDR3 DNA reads TGTGCCAGCAGCGTAGGGGGCCGATTGACAGGGACCGAGACCCAGTACTTC.

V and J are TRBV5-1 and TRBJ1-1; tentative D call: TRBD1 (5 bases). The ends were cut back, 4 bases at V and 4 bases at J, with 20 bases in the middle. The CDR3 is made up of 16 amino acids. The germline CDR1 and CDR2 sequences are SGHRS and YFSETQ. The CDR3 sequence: CASSPQGEIGRTEAFF. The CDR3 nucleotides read TGCGCCAGCAGCCCACAAGGGGAAATCGGTCGCACTGAAGCTTTCTTT.

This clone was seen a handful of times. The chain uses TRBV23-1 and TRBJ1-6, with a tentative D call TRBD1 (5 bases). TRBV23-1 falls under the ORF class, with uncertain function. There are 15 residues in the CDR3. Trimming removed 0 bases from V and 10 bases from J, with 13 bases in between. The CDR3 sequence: CASSQSSGKGSPLHF. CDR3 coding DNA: TGCGCCAGCAGTCAATCGTCAGGGAAGGGATCACCCCTCCACTTT.

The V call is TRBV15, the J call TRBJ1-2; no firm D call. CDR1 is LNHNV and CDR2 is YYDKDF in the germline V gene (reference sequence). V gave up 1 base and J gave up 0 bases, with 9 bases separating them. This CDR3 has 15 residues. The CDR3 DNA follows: TGTGCCACCAGCAGAGTGGCGGGTGCTAACTATGGCTACACCTTC. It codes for CATSRVAGANYGYTF.

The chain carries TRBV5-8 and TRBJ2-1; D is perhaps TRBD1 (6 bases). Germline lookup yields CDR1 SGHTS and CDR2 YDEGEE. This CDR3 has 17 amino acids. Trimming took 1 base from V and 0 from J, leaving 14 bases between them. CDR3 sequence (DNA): TGTGCCAGCAGCTTGCTGTGGGGGCAAAGCTCCTACAATGAGCAGTTCTTC. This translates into CASSLLWGQSSYNEQFF. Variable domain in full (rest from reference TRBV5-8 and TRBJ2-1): EAGVTQSPTHLIKTRGQQATLRCSPISGHTSVYWYQQALGLGLQFLLWYDEGEERNRGNFPPRFSGRQFPNYSSELNVNALELEDSALYLCASSLLWGQSSYNEQFFGPGTRLTVL.

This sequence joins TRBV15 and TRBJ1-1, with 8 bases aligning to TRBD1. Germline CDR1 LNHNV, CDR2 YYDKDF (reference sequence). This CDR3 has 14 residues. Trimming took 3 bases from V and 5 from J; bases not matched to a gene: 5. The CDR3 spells CATSSNRGRTEAFF. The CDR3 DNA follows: TGTGCCACCAGCAGTAACAGGGGGAGGACTGAAGCTTTCTTT.

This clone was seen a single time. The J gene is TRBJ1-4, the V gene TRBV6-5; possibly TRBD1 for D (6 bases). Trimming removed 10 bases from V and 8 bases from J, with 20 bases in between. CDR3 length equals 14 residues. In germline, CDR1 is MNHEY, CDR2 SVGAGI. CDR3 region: CATTYRAQVEKLFF. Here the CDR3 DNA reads TGTGCCACCACATACAGGGCCCAGGTGGAAAAACTGTTTTTT.

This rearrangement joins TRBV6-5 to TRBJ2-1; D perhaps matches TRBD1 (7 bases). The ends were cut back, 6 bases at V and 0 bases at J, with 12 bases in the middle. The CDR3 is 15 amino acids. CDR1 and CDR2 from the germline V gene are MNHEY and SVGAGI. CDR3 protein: CASSAGQSSYNEQFF. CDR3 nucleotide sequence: TGTGCCAGCAGCGCGGGACAGAGCTCCTACAATGAGCAGTTCTTC.

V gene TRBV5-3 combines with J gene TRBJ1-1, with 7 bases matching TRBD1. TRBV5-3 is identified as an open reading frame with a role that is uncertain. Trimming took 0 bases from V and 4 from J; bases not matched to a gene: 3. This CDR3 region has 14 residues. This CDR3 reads CARSLGPGGTEAFF. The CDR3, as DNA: TGTGCCAGAAGCTTGGGGCCAGGGGGCACTGAAGCTTTCTTT.